A single sample gave rise to the 18 T cell receptor beta chains below, sequenced in a study of blood T cell repertoires in COVID-19. Assay: immunoSEQ multiplex PCR; the TCRdb copy retains only in-frame clones and omits some. This sample yields roughly 53,000 clones, of which approximately 80% are seen a single time; more than 13% belongs to the top ten. Sequenced: peripheral blood. The receptors derive from a human donor in a cohort sampled during active COVID-19.

In its sample, this clone was seen a few times. The rearrangement links TRBV6-6 to TRBJ2-7; 11 nucleotides align to TRBD1. The V and J ends lost 4 bases and 6 bases, in that order; junction bases with no gene match: 2. CDR1 and CDR2 from the germline V gene are MNHNY and SVGAGI (reference sequence). The CDR3 covers 13 residues. The CDR3 nucleotides are TGTGCCAGCAGTTGGACAGGGGGCGGCGAGCAGTACTTC. Amino acids: CASSWTGGGEQYF.

V and J are TRBV5-1 and TRBJ2-4, with TRBD1 matching over 7 bases. Germline loops: CDR1 SGHRS, CDR2 YFSETQ. Trimming took 0 bases from V and 3 from J; bases not matched to a gene: 18. The length of the CDR3 is 20 residues. The CDR3 loop is CASSLVSPIDRDSGKNIQYF. The CDR3 coding sequence is TGCGCCAGCAGCTTGGTCAGCCCTATAGACAGGGATAGTGGCAAAAACATTCAGTACTTC.

The gene calls are TRBV7-2 and TRBJ1-3; the D gene is possibly TRBD1 (5 bases). Trimming removed 5 bases at V and 7 bases at J, with 15 bases between. The CDR3 loop spans 14 amino acids. The germline V gene encodes CDR1 SGHTA and CDR2 FQGNSA. The CDR3 coding sequence is TGTGCCAGCAGCCCCGGGGGGGGACGGAACACCATATATTTT. Its translation is CASSPGGGRNTIYF.

The V gene is TRBV21-1, the J gene TRBJ1-2; whether TRBD1, the table's D call, matches the DNA was not checked. TRBV21-1 is shown as a pseudogene. The CDR3 is made up of 15 amino acids. This CDR3 is CASSISGGANYGYTF. The CDR3 nucleotides read TGTGCCAGCAGCATCTCAGGGGGAGCTAACTATGGCTACACCTTC.

The J gene is TRBJ1-1, the V gene TRBV5-1; maybe TRBD1 (6 bases). Germline CDR1 SGHRS, CDR2 YFSETQ. Trimming pared 3 bases from V and 0 bases from J, leaving 15 bases between. The CDR3 is made up of 16 amino acids. The CDR3 DNA is TGCGCCAGCAGCTCCCTGACAGGTGTGATGAACACTGAAGCTTTCTTT. Translated, it gives CASSSLTGVMNTEAFF.

The chain links TRBV7-2 to TRBJ2-3; 7 nucleotides match TRBD2. The CDR3 contains 13 residues. CDR1 and CDR2 (germline): SGHTA, FQGNSA. The CDR3 region is CAVAAGVGDTQYF. The CDR3 DNA reads as TGTGCAGTAGCGGCGGGAGTTGGAGATACGCAGTATTTT.

This rearrangement joins TRBV7-9 to TRBJ2-7; no firm D call. Germline V gene lookup returns CDR1 SEHNR and CDR2 FQNEAQ (reference sequence). CDR3 length equals 15 residues. V shed 0 bases and J shed 7 bases, with 16 bases lying between them. CDR3 amino acids: CASSLASVRSEEQYF. As DNA, the CDR3 is TGTGCCAGCAGCTTAGCGTCTGTCCGGAGTGAGGAGCAGTACTTC.

The CDR3 DNA sequence: TGTGCCAGCAGACCCGATCGGGAAGCCTACGAGCAGTACTTC. Protein sequence: CASRPDREAYEQYF. The chain is built from TRBV5-6 and TRBJ2-7; a possible D gene is TRBD2 (5 bases). Germline-derived CDR1 and CDR2 are SGHDT and YYEEEE. The CDR3 covers 14 residues. V lost 5 bases and J 2 bases, leaving 14 bases between the germline ends.

The chain couples TRBV2 to TRBJ1-1; D gene ambiguous. CDR1 is SNHLY, CDR2 FYNNEI, per germline. V was cut by 8 bases and J by 1 base, with 11 bases left in between. The CDR3 length is 13 residues. The CDR3 loop reads CASREEGNTEAFF. Here the CDR3 DNA reads TGTGCCAGCCGGGAGGAGGGGAACACTGAAGCTTTCTTT.

The V gene is TRBV7-2, the J gene TRBJ2-1; 13 positions agree with TRBD2. From germline, CDR1 is SGHTA and CDR2 FQGNSA. The CDR3 is 15 amino acids. Trimming removed 6 bases from V and 9 bases from J; junction bases left unmatched: 8. CDR3 sequence (DNA): TGTGCCAGCAGGAAAACTAGCGGGGGGGCCCCTGAGCAGTTCTTC. Its protein product is CASRKTSGGAPEQFF.

The chain employs TRBV6-1 and TRBJ2-4, with D possibly being TRBD1 (7 bases). The germline V gene encodes CDR1 MNHNS and CDR2 SASEGT. Between the trimmed V and J ends, which lost 3 bases and 0 bases, there was a span of 9 bases. The CDR3 runs 15 residues. As DNA, the CDR3 is TGTGCCAGCAGTGACAGGGGGGAAGCCAAAAACATTCAGTACTTC. Amino acids: CASSDRGEAKNIQYF.

This chain joins TRBV12-2 and TRBJ2-7; TRBD2 is the table's D call, not checked against the DNA. TRBV12-2 is flagged as a pseudogene. The CDR3 runs 14 residues. CDR3 nucleotides: TGTGCACCCTCCTCCGGGGGCGGGGGGTACGAGCAGTACTTC. Translation gives CAPSSGGGGYEQYF.

The V call is TRBV6-2 or TRBV6-3, the J call TRBJ2-7; tentative D call: TRBD1 (6 bases). The CDR3 is 13 amino acids. Germline CDR1 and CDR2: MNHEY and SVGEGT. Trimming pared 4 bases from V and 2 bases from J, leaving 9 bases between. CDR3: CASSSQGPYEQYF. The CDR3 DNA is TGTGCCAGCAGTTCACAGGGACCCTACGAGCAGTACTTC.

The chain joins TRBV30 to TRBJ2-5, with 7 nucleotides matching TRBD1. Trimming took 3 bases from V and 4 from J; bases not matched to a gene: 5. Germline CDR1 GTSNPN, CDR2 SVGIG (reference sequence). The length of the CDR3 is 13 residues. This CDR3 is CAWRTPGGETQYF. The CDR3 region has the DNA TGTGCCTGGAGGACCCCAGGGGGAGAGACCCAGTACTTC.

V gene TRBV6-5 combines with J gene TRBJ1-6; D not resolved. V dropped 7 bases and J dropped 5 bases, with 12 bases sitting between them. This CDR3 is built from 14 residues. The V gene's germline CDR1 is MNHEY and CDR2 SVGAGI. For the CDR3, the DNA is TGTGCCAGCATCCCAGGCAGGAATAATTCACCCCTCCACTTT. Its translation is CASIPGRNNSPLHF.

V and J are TRBV3-1 (or the pseudogene TRBV3-2) and TRBJ2-5; 11 positions agree with TRBD2. The germline V gene has CDR1 LGHDT and CDR2 YNNKEL (reference sequence). The CDR3 has 16 residues. The V and J ends lost 3 bases and 4 bases, in that order; junction bases with no gene match: 7. The CDR3 bases are TGTGCCAGCAGCCATTATAGCGGGGGGGACAGAGAGACCCAGTACTTC. It translates to CASSHYSGGDRETQYF.

This chain links TRBV9 with TRBJ2-3; D may be TRBD2 (5 bases). The CDR3 consists of 16 residues. Germline CDR1 reads SGDLS; CDR2 reads YYNGEE. Trimming took off 3 bases at V and 3 bases at J, with 17 bases between the two ends. This CDR3 is CASSEQREEETDTQYF. CDR3 DNA sequence: TGTGCCAGCAGCGAGCAGAGGGAAGAAGAGACAGATACGCAGTATTTT.

V usage is TRBV6-6 and J usage is TRBJ1-6; no reliable D call. Germline lookup yields CDR1 MNHNY and CDR2 SVGAGI (reference sequence). V was cut by 3 bases and J by 7 bases, with 10 bases left in between. This CDR3 has 14 residues. CDR3 amino acids: CASSYDRRNSPLHF. The CDR3 DNA reads as TGTGCCAGCAGTTATGACCGGCGGAATTCACCCCTCCACTTT.